This is a list of T cell receptor beta chains from one sample in a study of blood T cell repertoires in COVID-19. Only in-frame clones appear in the TCRdb table, and some are missing; sequencing was by immunoSEQ multiplex PCR. The sample holds 40,000 to 45,000 clones, roughly 88% seen once. Specimen: peripheral blood. These receptors all stem from a human donor in a cohort sampled during active COVID-19. CDR3s include the opening cysteine and the closing phenylalanine or tryptophan. D genes are given only for firm matches.

V: TRBV7-9; J: TRBJ2-1; length: 15; D: TRBD2; CDR3: CASSETGTSYNEQFF
V: TRBV28; J: TRBJ2-5; length: 13; D: TRBD2; CDR3: CASHSGGAETQYF
V: TRBV6-2/TRBV6-3; J: TRBJ2-1; length: 13; D: .; CDR3: CASSYSSGNEQFF
V: TRBV7-2; J: TRBJ2-1; length: 15; D: .; CDR3: CASSPAAGFYNEQFF
V: TRBV2; J: TRBJ2-7; length: 15; D: .; CDR3: CASSEGASNSYEQYF
V: TRBV4-2; J: TRBJ2-3; length: 16; D: TRBD1; CDR3: CASSQEGTGATDTQYF
V: TRBV7-9; J: TRBJ2-7; length: 15; D: TRBD1; CDR3: CASSPSTGAPYEQYF
V: TRBV19; J: TRBJ1-2; length: 13; D: .; CDR3: CASSEGGGYGYTF
V: TRBV5-4; J: TRBJ1-1; length: 13; D: .; CDR3: CASSLARNTEAFF
V: TRBV5-1; J: TRBJ1-6; length: 16; D: .; CDR3: CASSLPLSGGNSPLHF
V: TRBV19; J: TRBJ1-1; length: 17; D: TRBD1; CDR3: CASSIPEGAISNTEAFF
V: TRBV5-1; J: TRBJ2-7; length: 13; D: .; CDR3: CASSATGFYEQYF
V: TRBV3-1/TRBV3-2; J: TRBJ1-4; length: 12; D: .; CDR3: CASSRPNEKLFF
V: TRBV11-1; J: TRBJ1-1; length: 16; D: TRBD1; CDR3: CASSLLGQPMNTEAFF
V: TRBV27; J: TRBJ2-7; length: 13; D: TRBD1; CDR3: CASAPGQTYEQYF
V: TRBV6-4; J: TRBJ2-3; length: 16; D: TRBD2; CDR3: CASSENSGVGTDTQYF
V: TRBV2; J: TRBJ2-5; length: 14; D: .; CDR3: CASSERRGQETQYF
V: TRBV2; J: TRBJ2-2; length: 16; D: .; CDR3: CASRTGGTGITGELFF
V: TRBV30; J: TRBJ2-3; length: 14; D: TRBD2; CDR3: CAWSARGGADTQYF
V: TRBV7-3; J: TRBJ1-2; length: 16; D: TRBD1; CDR3: CASSPSGTGGGYGYTF
V: TRBV7-2; J: TRBJ2-1; length: 17; D: TRBD2; CDR3: CASSSPTSGGDYNEQFF
V: TRBV19; J: TRBJ2-7; length: 14; D: TRBD1; CDR3: CASSTGTGDYEQYF
V: TRBV6-5; J: TRBJ2-2; length: 15; D: .; CDR3: CASSWTSPTTGELFF
V: TRBV7-2; J: TRBJ2-7; length: 13; D: TRBD1; CDR3: CASTRWTGYEQYF
V: TRBV18; J: TRBJ2-5; length: 15; D: TRBD2; CDR3: CASSLIAGPQETQYF
V: TRBV14; J: TRBJ2-2; length: 16; D: TRBD1; CDR3: CASSRPGQGNTGELFF
V: TRBV19; J: TRBJ2-7; length: 15; D: TRBD2; CDR3: CASIPGSGATYEQYF
V: TRBV11-2; J: TRBJ1-3; length: 13; D: .; CDR3: CASSVESGNTIYF
V: TRBV19; J: TRBJ2-7; length: 19; D: TRBD2; CDR3: CASSRTSGATSPGSYEQYF
V: TRBV19; J: TRBJ2-7; length: 16; D: .; CDR3: CASSGGEDRLSYEQYF
V: TRBV2; J: TRBJ2-7; length: 15; D: TRBD2; CDR3: CASRGSGGAEYEQYF
V: TRBV6-5; J: TRBJ2-7; length: 13; D: .; CDR3: CASIRGTPYEQYF
V: TRBV20-1; J: TRBJ1-4; length: 15; D: .; CDR3: CSASGVGTTNEKLFF
V: TRBV12-3/TRBV12-4; J: TRBJ1-1; length: 13; D: TRBD1; CDR3: CASSFGDRTEAFF
V: TRBV21-1; J: TRBJ2-7; length: 19; D: .; CDR3: CASSNTPAEHTEVPYEQYF
V: TRBV28; J: TRBJ2-3; length: 15; D: .; CDR3: CASSLPIGRSDTQYF
V: TRBV3-1/TRBV3-2; J: TRBJ1-2; length: 16; D: .; CDR3: CASSQREGRPNYGYTF
V: TRBV24-1; J: TRBJ2-1; length: 17; D: .; CDR3: CATSDLGGTANYNEQFF
V: TRBV4-1; J: TRBJ2-5; length: 14; D: .; CDR3: CASSQGYTQGTQYF
V: TRBV5-6; J: TRBJ1-5; length: 17; D: TRBD1; CDR3: CASSIRRQGKSNQPQHF
V: TRBV12-3/TRBV12-4; J: TRBJ2-5; length: 13; D: .; CDR3: CASSLGQRETQYF
V: TRBV24-1; J: TRBJ2-5; length: 13; D: .; CDR3: CATSDLSEETQYF
V: TRBV27; J: TRBJ1-2; length: 15; D: .; CDR3: CASSTGQPSMGGYTF